Listed here are 9 T cell receptor beta chains from one sample, sequenced in a study of monozygotic twins with inflammatory bowel disease. TCRdb derives one entry per CDR3 protein from the 5' RACE reads, leaving out DNA. This listing includes over 200,000 distinct CDR3 sequences. Sequenced sample: blood. These receptors were obtained from a human donor with ulcerative colitis or Crohn's disease, or a healthy co-twin of an affected twin (not recorded which).

The chain links TRBV5-1 to TRBJ1-6. Germline V gene lookup returns CDR1 SGHRS and CDR2 YFSETQ. The CDR3 is 14 amino acids. CDR3 loop: CASSLEKRNSPLHF. The complete variable domain, with remaining parts taken from reference TRBV5-1 and TRBJ1-6, reads KAGVTQTPRYLIKTRGQQVTLSCSPISGHRSVSWYQQTPGQGLQFLFEYFSETQRNKGNFPGRFSGRQFSNSRSEMNVSTLELGDSALYLCASSLEKRNSPLHFGNGTRLTVT.

The chain uses TRBV10-3 and TRBJ2-1; the TRBD1 assignment by TCRdb is unverifiable without DNA. This CDR3 is 12 amino acids long. Per the germline V gene, CDR1 is ENHRY and CDR2 is SYGVKD. CDR3: CAIRGNYNEQFF.

V gene TRBV5-1 combines with J gene TRBJ2-2; absent DNA, TCRdb's TRBD2 call cannot be checked. The CDR3 spans 16 residues. Germline CDR1 and CDR2: SGHRS and YFSETQ. The CDR3 is CASSLGVQEYTGELFF.

This chain joins TRBV11-2 and TRBJ1-4; TCRdb lists TRBD1, though no DNA is available to test this call. The CDR3 spans 15 residues. CDR1 is SGHAT, CDR2 FQNNGV, per germline. The CDR3 region is CASSSRDRVGEKLFF.

V gene TRBV27 combines with J gene TRBJ2-7; TCRdb returns TRBD1, unconfirmable since there is no DNA. The CDR3 has 16 amino acids. From germline, CDR1 is MNHEY and CDR2 SMNVEV (reference sequence). The CDR3 is CASSPLRGVSYDEQYF.

V is TRBV27 and J is TRBJ2-7; TCRdb proposes TRBD2, but this gene call is untestable without DNA. Germline V gives CDR1 MNHEY, CDR2 SMNVEV (reference sequence). This CDR3 spans 16 amino acids. This CDR3 is CASSLHLAGGFYEQYF.

V and J are TRBV12-3 or TRBV12-4 and TRBJ1-5. The CDR3 has 11 amino acids. This CDR3 reads CASSLEGPQHF.

The CDR3: CSARERTGSFF. V gene TRBV20-1 combines with J gene TRBJ1-1. CDR3 size: 11 residues. Germline V lookup: CDR1 DFQATT, CDR2 SNEGSKA (reference sequence).

V usage is TRBV6-2 or TRBV6-3 and J usage is TRBJ1-1. Germline V gene sequence: CDR1 MNHEY, CDR2 SVGEGT. CDR3 size: 14 residues. The CDR3 loop is CASTYTALNTEAFF.